The 27 T cell receptor beta chains below come from one sample, sequenced in a study of siplizumab effects on memory and regulatory T cells. Using immunoSEQ multiplex PCR, the repertoire was profiled, and TCRdb retains in-frame clones only, with some absent. The sample records about 100,000 clones, 75% to 95% being singletons. Sequencing used CD4+ T cells sorted from blood. The receptors were sampled from a human donor in good health.

The rearrangement links TRBV7-2 to TRBJ2-3; TRBD2 is a possible D gene (6 bases). This CDR3 is built from 14 residues. The V gene's germline CDR1 is SGHTA and CDR2 FQGNSA. V was pared by 4 bases and J by 4 bases, with 12 bases between. DNA of the CDR3: TGTGCCAGCAGCTACCAGGGAGGAGCAGATACGCAGTATTTT. Translation: CASSYQGGADTQYF.

V gene TRBV6-1 combines with J gene TRBJ1-4; the D gene is possibly TRBD1 (6 bases). The germline V and J ends were trimmed by 9 bases and 8 bases, with 19 bases remaining between them. Per germline, CDR1 MNHNS and CDR2 SASEGT. This CDR3 comprises 14 residues. The CDR3 coding sequence is TGTGCCAGTGGGGAGTTTGGACAGTCCGAAAAACTGTTTTTT. Translating gives CASGEFGQSEKLFF.

The chain combines TRBV5-4 with TRBJ2-2; TRBD2 matches at 11 bases. J was trimmed by 7 bases and V by 9 bases; bases with no gene match: 14. Germline assignment: CDR1 SGHNT and CDR2 YYREEE (reference sequence). The CDR3 length is 16 residues. CDR3 sequence: CAIGNLAGGVGGELFF. CDR3 coding DNA: TGTGCCATCGGGAATCTAGCGGGGGGCGTTGGCGGGGAGCTGTTTTTT.

V usage is TRBV5-1 and J usage is TRBJ1-5; D might be TRBD1 (6 bases). Germline V gives CDR1 SGHRS, CDR2 YFSETQ. The CDR3 loop spans 15 amino acids. Trimming stripped 2 bases from V and 5 bases from J, with 14 bases between. The CDR3 reads CASSLQGKGDQPQHF. DNA of the CDR3: TGCGCCAGCAGCTTACAGGGAAAGGGAGATCAGCCCCAGCATTTT.

V and J are TRBV5-1 and TRBJ2-3; D is perhaps TRBD2 (7 bases). Trimming left V 0 bases short and J 0 bases short, with 14 bases between. The CDR3 spans 17 residues. CDR1 SGHRS and CDR2 YFSETQ come from the germline V gene. The CDR3 reads CASSLAPRGGSTDTQYF. DNA for the CDR3: TGCGCCAGCAGCTTGGCACCAAGGGGGGGAAGCACAGATACGCAGTATTTT.

Only one count was recorded for this clone. The rearrangement joins TRBV19 to TRBJ2-1; D may be TRBD1 (6 bases). Germline V CDR1 and CDR2: LNHDA, SQIVND (reference sequence). Deletions cut 1 base from V and 4 bases from J, with 14 bases between. The CDR3 runs to 16 residues. This CDR3 reads CASSIGTQGSYNEQFF. In nucleotides, the CDR3 is TGTGCCAGTAGTATAGGTACTCAGGGGAGTTACAATGAGCAGTTCTTC.

This clone was observed a handful of times. The CDR3 DNA is TGTGCCAGCAGCCAGGGAAGTCAGCCCCAGCATTTT. This translates into CASSQGSQPQHF. This chain uses TRBV6-6 with TRBJ1-5; weak D call: TRBD1 (5 bases). Germline lookup yields CDR1 MNHNY and CDR2 SVGAGI (reference sequence). V lost 6 bases and J lost 6, with 9 bases in between. This CDR3 is 12 amino acids long.

The gene calls are TRBV27 and TRBJ1-5; D is possibly TRBD1 (5 bases). Germline V gene lookup returns CDR1 MNHEY and CDR2 SMNVEV (reference sequence). V lost 7 bases, J lost 7 bases, and 17 bases lay in between. This CDR3 has 14 residues. The CDR3 coding sequence is TGTGCCAGCACCTCTACAGGTACAAGCCAGCCCCAGCATTTT. Amino acids: CASTSTGTSQPQHF.

This clone was counted a few times. V and J are TRBV2 and TRBJ1-3; TRBD1 matches at 8 bases. Germline values: CDR1 SNHLY, CDR2 FYNNEI. J gave up 11 bases and V 5 bases, and 5 bases lay outside the gene matches. The CDR3 is 12 amino acids. CDR3 coding DNA: TGTGCCAGCAGTACCGGACAGGGTCCCATATATTTT. Its translation: CASSTGQGPIYF.

Note on this clone: An end of the junction differs from the germline gene, which may be a read error. The chain combines TRBV15 with TRBJ1-1; 7 bases line up with TRBD1. The germline V gene encodes CDR1 LNHNV and CDR2 YYDKDF (reference sequence). The CDR3 has 13 residues. For the CDR3, the DNA is TGTGCCACCAGCAGAGTGAGGGGGCTGCTTCCTCAATTT. Amino acid sequence: CATSRVRGLLPQF.

This chain joins TRBV10-3 and TRBJ1-1; 7 positions match TRBD1. The CDR3 is made up of 15 amino acids. CDR1 is ENHRY, CDR2 SYGVKD, per germline. V shed 6 bases and J 1 base; nucleotides not matched to a gene: 8. The DNA of the CDR3 is TGTGCCATCAGGGCGGACAGGTCTACGAACACTGAAGCTTTCTTT. As protein: CAIRADRSTNTEAFF.

The chain has TRBV7-2 and TRBJ2-1; 7 positions match TRBD1. Unmatched junction bases numbered 2, after V lost 5 bases and J lost 4 bases. This CDR3 is built from 13 residues. The V gene's germline CDR1 is SGHTA and CDR2 FQGNSA. The CDR3 loop is CASSPGGYNEQFF. As DNA, the CDR3 is TGTGCCAGCAGCCCAGGGGGTTACAATGAGCAGTTCTTC.

This chain connects TRBV19 to TRBJ1-1; weak D call: TRBD1 (5 bases). The V and J ends lost 6 bases and 3 bases respectively, with 14 bases between them. The CDR3 loop spans 14 amino acids. Germline V gene sequence: CDR1 LNHDA, CDR2 SQIVND (reference sequence). The CDR3 here is CASRRDLVDTEAFF. The CDR3 DNA reads TGTGCCAGTAGGCGGGACCTTGTAGACACTGAAGCTTTCTTT. Full variable domain (missing parts from reference TRBV19 and TRBJ1-1): DGGITQSPKYLFRKEGQNVTLSCEQNLNHDAMYWYRQDPGQGLRLIYYSQIVNDFQKGDIAEGYSVSREKKESFPLTVTSAQKNPTAFYLCASRRDLVDTEAFFGQGTRLTVV.

Written as DNA, the CDR3 is TGTGCCAGCAGCGTACAAACAGGGAACACTGAAGCTTTCTTT. It codes for CASSVQTGNTEAFF. The chain joins TRBV9 to TRBJ1-1, with D tentatively TRBD1 (5 bases). Germline lookup yields CDR1 SGDLS and CDR2 YYNGEE. The CDR3 is 14 amino acids. Trimming cost V 1 base and J 1 base, with 8 bases left between them.

The J gene is TRBJ2-1, the V gene TRBV7-3; 13 bases are a match to TRBD2. With 2 bases clipped from V and 10 bases from J, the junction kept 5 bases outside the gene matches. The germline gives CDR1 SGHTA, CDR2 FQGTGA. The length of the CDR3 is 15 residues. CDR3 nucleotides: TGTGCCAGCAGCTTAGGGACTAGCGGGGCAGAAGAGCAGTTCTTC. This gives the protein CASSLGTSGAEEQFF.

V and J are TRBV5-4 and TRBJ2-1, with D perhaps assigned TRBD1 or TRBD2 (5 bases each). Per the germline V gene, CDR1 is SGHNT and CDR2 is YYREEE (reference sequence). This CDR3 is built from 14 residues. The V end lost 3 bases, the J end lost 0 bases, and 7 bases lay between the germline ends. CDR3 sequence (DNA): TGTGCCAGCAGCTCTGGGGGCTCCTACAATGAGCAGTTCTTC. It codes for CASSSGGSYNEQFF.

V is TRBV14 and J is TRBJ1-1; TRBD1 aligns across 9 bases. The germline gives CDR1 SGHDN, CDR2 FVKESK. The CDR3 covers 15 residues. With 4 bases clipped from V and 3 bases from J, the junction kept 6 bases outside the gene matches. CDR3 DNA sequence: TGTGCCAGCAGCCGGCGACAGGGGGGGTACACTGAAGCTTTCTTT. Its translation: CASSRRQGGYTEAFF. The entire variable domain, with the rest obtained from reference TRBV14 and TRBJ1-1, is as follows: EAGVTQFPSHSVIEKGQTVTLRCDPISGHDNLYWYRRVMGKEIKFLLHFVKESKQDESGMPNNRFLAERTGGTYSTLKVQPAELEDSGVYFCASSRRQGGYTEAFFGQGTRLTVV.

The chain employs TRBV28 and TRBJ1-2, with D uncertain. CDR3 length: 13 amino acids. CDR1 and CDR2 (germline): MDHEN, SYDVKM. V was trimmed by 2 bases and J by 4 bases, leaving 8 bases between them. The CDR3 nucleotides are TGTGCCAGCAGTTTAGAGACCAGCTATGGCTACACCTTC. This translates into CASSLETSYGYTF.

The CDR3: CASSSQYMDEQFF. CDR3 DNA: TGTGCCAGCAGTTCTCAGTATATGGATGAGCAGTTCTTC. The rearrangement joins TRBV28 to TRBJ2-1, with D unclear. The CDR3 is 13 residues long. V lost 4 bases, J lost 8 bases, and 12 bases lay in between. Germline values: CDR1 MDHEN, CDR2 SYDVKM.

V usage is TRBV5-1 and J usage is TRBJ1-1; no clear D. CDR1 is SGHRS, CDR2 YFSETQ, per germline. CDR3 length: 14 amino acids. V was shortened by 4 bases and J by 1 base, with 11 bases between the two germline ends. CDR3 region: CASSPLGGNTEAFF. Written as DNA, the CDR3 is TGCGCCAGCAGCCCCCTAGGAGGGAACACTGAAGCTTTCTTT.

This rearrangement joins TRBV7-2 to TRBJ2-7, with D perhaps TRBD2 (6 bases). V shed 4 bases and J shed 6 bases, with 19 bases lying between them. This CDR3 region has 15 residues. Germline assignment: CDR1 SGHTA and CDR2 FQGNSA. CDR3 sequence (DNA): TGTGCCAGCAGCTCCCTTCCAGCCCTTAGCGGCGAGCAGTACTTC. This codes for CASSSLPALSGEQYF.

The rearrangement uses TRBV27 and TRBJ2-2; TRBD1 matches at 7 bases. This CDR3 region has 15 residues. J was trimmed by 3 bases and V by 5 bases; bases with no gene match: 6. CDR1 is MNHEY, CDR2 SMNVEV, per germline (reference sequence). The CDR3 nucleotides are TGTGCCAGCAGTCCCCAGGGACAGTACACCGGGGAGCTGTTTTTT. Protein: CASSPQGQYTGELFF.

This sequence joins TRBV29-1 and TRBJ1-2; the match to TRBD1 covers 8 bases. The CDR3 has 14 amino acids. The V and J ends lost 7 bases and 6 bases, in that order; junction bases with no gene match: 13. Per germline, CDR1 SQVTM and CDR2 ANQGSEA. The CDR3 is CSATPTGVVDGYTF. In DNA, the CDR3 is TGCAGCGCGACCCCGACAGGGGTGGTGGATGGCTACACCTTC.

This chain links TRBV27 with TRBJ2-7, with TRBD1 identical over 8 bases. With 2 bases clipped from V and 4 bases from J, the junction kept 10 bases outside the gene matches. CDR3 length equals 16 residues. Germline loops: CDR1 MNHEY, CDR2 SMNVEV (reference sequence). In nucleotides, the CDR3 is TGTGCCAGCAGTTTACGGGGCAGGGGGCCGTCTTACGAGCAGTACTTC. This gives the protein CASSLRGRGPSYEQYF.

J is TRBJ1-3 and V is TRBV6-5; possible D gene TRBD1, 6 bases. Germline V gene lookup returns CDR1 MNHEY and CDR2 SVGAGI. The CDR3 has 15 amino acids. V shed 5 bases and J shed 0 bases, with 11 bases lying between them. The CDR3 region has the DNA TGTGCCAGCAGTCGAGGGGGAGTCTCTGGAAACACCATATATTTT. Translating gives CASSRGGVSGNTIYF.

This chain connects TRBV5-6 to TRBJ1-3, with D unclear. Germline values: CDR1 SGHDT, CDR2 YYEEEE. V was trimmed by 4 bases and J by 0 bases, leaving 8 bases between them. The CDR3 totals 14 residues. Here the CDR3 reads CASSPTDSGNTIYF. CDR3 bases: TGTGCCAGCAGCCCCACGGACTCTGGAAACACCATATATTTT.

This clone was seen once. The chain recombines TRBV5-1 with TRBJ2-7; D not certain. Germline CDR1 reads SGHRS; CDR2 reads YFSETQ. The CDR3 spans 16 residues. Trimming shortened V by 0 bases and J by 5 bases, and 18 bases separated the two germline ends. CDR3 residues: CASSLGLQARSNEQYF. For the CDR3, the DNA is TGCGCCAGCAGCTTGGGTTTGCAGGCCCGGAGTAACGAGCAGTACTTC.